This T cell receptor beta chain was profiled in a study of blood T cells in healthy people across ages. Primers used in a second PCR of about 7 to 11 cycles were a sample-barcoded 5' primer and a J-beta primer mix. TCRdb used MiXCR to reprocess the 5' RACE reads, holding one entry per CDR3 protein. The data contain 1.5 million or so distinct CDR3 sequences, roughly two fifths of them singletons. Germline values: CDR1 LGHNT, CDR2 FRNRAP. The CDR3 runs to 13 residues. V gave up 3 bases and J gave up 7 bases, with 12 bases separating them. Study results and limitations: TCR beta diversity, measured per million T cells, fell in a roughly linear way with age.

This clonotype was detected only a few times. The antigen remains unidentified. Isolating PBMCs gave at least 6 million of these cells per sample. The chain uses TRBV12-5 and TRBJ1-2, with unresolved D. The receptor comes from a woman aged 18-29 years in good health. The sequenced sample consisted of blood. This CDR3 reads CASGFLPPTGYTF. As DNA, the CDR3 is TGTGCTAGTGGTTTCCTTCCCCCCACTGGCTACACCTTC.